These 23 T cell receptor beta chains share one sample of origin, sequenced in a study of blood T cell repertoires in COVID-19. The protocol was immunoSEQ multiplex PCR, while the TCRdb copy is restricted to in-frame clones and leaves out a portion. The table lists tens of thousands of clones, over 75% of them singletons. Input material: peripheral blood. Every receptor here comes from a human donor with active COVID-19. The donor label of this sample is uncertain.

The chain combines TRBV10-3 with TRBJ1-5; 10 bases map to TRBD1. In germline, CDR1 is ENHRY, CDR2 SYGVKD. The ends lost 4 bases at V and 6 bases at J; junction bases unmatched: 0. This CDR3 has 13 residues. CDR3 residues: CAISGTGGQPQHF. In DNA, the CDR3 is TGTGCCATCAGTGGGACAGGGGGTCAGCCCCAGCATTTT.

The CDR3 here is CATSDQRGQGVRSGELFF. As DNA, the CDR3 is TGTGCCACCAGTGACCAAAGGGGACAGGGGGTAAGGAGCGGGGAGCTGTTTTTT. The V call is TRBV24-1, the J call TRBJ2-2, with TRBD1 identical over 11 bases. CDR3 length: 18 amino acids. Germline loops: CDR1 KGHDR, CDR2 SFDVKD. V gave up 4 bases and J gave up 7 bases; unmatched junction bases: 13.

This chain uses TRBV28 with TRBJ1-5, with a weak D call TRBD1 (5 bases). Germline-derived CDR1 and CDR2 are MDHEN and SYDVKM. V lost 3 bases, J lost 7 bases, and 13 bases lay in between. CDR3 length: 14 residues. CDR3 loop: CASSFPGVRQPQHF. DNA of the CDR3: TGTGCCAGCAGTTTTCCGGGGGTCAGGCAGCCCCAGCATTTT.

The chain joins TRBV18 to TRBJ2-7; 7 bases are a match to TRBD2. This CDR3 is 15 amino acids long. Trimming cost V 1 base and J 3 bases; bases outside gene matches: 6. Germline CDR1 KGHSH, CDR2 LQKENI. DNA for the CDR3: TGTGCCAGCTCACCACTGGGGGGGGAGAGCTACGAGCAGTACTTC. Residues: CASSPLGGESYEQYF.

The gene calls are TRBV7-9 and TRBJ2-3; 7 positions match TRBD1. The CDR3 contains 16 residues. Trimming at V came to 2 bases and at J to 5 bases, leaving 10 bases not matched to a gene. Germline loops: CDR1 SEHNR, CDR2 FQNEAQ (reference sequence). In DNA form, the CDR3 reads TGTGCCAGCAGCTTAAGACAGGGAATCGGGGAAGATACGCAGTATTTT. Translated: CASSLRQGIGEDTQYF.

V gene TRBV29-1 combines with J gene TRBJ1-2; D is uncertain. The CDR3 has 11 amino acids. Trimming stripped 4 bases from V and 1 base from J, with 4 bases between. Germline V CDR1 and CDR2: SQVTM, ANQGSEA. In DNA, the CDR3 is TGCAGCGTTGCGGTTAACTATGGCTACACCTTC. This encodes CSVAVNYGYTF. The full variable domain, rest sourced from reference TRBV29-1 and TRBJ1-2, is SAVISQKPSRDICQRGTSLTIQCQVDSQVTMMFWYRQQPGQSLTLIATANQGSEATYESGFVIDKFPISRPNLTFSTLTVSNMSPEDSSIYLCSVAVNYGYTFGSGTRLTVV.

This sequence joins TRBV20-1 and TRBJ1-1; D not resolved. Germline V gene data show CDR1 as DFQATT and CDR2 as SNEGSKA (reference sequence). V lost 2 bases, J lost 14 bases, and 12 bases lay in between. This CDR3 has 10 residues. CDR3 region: CSARRETDFF. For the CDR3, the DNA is TGCAGTGCTAGACGGGAGACGGACTTCTTT.

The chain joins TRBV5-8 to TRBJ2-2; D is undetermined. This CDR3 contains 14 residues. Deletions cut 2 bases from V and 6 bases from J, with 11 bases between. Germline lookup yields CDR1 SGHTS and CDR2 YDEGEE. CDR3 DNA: TGTGCCAGCAGCTTACCGGTTCTACCCGGGGAGCTGTTTTTT. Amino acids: CASSLPVLPGELFF.

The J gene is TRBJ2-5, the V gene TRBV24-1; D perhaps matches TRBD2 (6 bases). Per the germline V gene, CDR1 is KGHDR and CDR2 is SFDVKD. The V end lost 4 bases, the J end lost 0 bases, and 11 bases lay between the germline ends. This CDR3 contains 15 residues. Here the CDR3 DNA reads TGTGCCACCAGTGACCACCGGGACTACCAAGAGACCCAGTACTTC. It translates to CATSDHRDYQETQYF.

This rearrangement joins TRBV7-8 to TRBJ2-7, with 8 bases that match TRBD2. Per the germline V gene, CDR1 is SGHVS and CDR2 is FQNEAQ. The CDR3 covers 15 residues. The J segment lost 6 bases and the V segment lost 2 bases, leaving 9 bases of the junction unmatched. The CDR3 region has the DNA TGTGCCAGCAGCTTAATTGGAGGCGGGGGGCTCGAGCAGTACTTC. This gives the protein CASSLIGGGGLEQYF. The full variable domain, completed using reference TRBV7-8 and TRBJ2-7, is GAGVSQSPRYKVAKRGQDVALRCDPISGHVSLFWYQQALGQGPEFLTYFQNEAQLDKSGLPSDRFFAERPEGSVSTLKIQRTQQEDSAVYLCASSLIGGGGLEQYFGPGTRLTVT.

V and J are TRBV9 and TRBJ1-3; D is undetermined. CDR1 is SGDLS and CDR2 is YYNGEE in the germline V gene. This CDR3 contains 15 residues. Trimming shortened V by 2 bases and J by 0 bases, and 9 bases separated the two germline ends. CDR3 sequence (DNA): TGTGCCAGCAGCGTTTTAACGGGCTCTGGAAACACCATATATTTT. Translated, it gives CASSVLTGSGNTIYF.

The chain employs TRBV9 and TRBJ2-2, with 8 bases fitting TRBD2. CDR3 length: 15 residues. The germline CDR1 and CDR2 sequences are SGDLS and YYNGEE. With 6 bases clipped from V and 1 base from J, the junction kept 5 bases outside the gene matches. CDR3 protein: CASTASGGNTGELFF. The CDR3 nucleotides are TGTGCCAGCACAGCCAGCGGGGGGAACACCGGGGAGCTGTTTTTT.

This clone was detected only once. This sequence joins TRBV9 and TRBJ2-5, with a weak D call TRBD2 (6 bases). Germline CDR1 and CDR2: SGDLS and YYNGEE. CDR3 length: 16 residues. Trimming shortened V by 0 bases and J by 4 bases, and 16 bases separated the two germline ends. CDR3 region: CASSVESGVLGETQYF. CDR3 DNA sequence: TGTGCCAGCAGCGTAGAATCGGGGGTATTGGGAGAGACCCAGTACTTC.

The CDR3 DNA is TGTGCCAGCAGCTTGGGGGAGGGGTCCTACAATGAGCAGTTCTTC. Protein product: CASSLGEGSYNEQFF. V gene TRBV7-2 combines with J gene TRBJ2-1; 7 nucleotides align to TRBD2. The length of the CDR3 is 15 residues. Looked up from germline, CDR1 is SGHTA and CDR2 is FQGNSA. With 3 bases clipped from V and 1 base from J, the junction kept 3 bases outside the gene matches.

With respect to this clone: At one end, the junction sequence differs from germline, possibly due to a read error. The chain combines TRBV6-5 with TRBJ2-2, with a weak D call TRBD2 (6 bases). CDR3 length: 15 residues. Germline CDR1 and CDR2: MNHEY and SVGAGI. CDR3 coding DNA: TGTGCCAGCAGAACGAGGCTAGCGAATACCGGGGAGCTGTTTTTT. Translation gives CASRTRLANTGELFF.

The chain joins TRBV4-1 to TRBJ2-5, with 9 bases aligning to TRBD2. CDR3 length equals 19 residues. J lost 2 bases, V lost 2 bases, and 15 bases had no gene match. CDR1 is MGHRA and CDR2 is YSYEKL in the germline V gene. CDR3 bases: TGCGCCAGCAGCCAATGGGGTAGCGGGAGTGTAAGTTGGCAAGAGACCCAGTACTTC. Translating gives CASSQWGSGSVSWQETQYF.

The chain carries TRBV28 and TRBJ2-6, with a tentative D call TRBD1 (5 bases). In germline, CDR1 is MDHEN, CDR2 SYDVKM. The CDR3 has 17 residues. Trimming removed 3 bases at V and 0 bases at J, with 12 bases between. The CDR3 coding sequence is TGTGCCAGCAGTTTTTGGGGTCAGGGCTCTGGGGCCAACGTCCTGACTTTC. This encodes CASSFWGQGSGANVLTF.

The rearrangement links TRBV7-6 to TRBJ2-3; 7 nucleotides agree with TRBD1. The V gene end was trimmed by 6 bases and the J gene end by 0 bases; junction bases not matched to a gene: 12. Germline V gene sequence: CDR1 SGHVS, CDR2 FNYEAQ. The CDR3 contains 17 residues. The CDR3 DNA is TGTGCCAGCAGGCGAAACAGGGGTGGTTCGAGCACAGATACGCAGTATTTT. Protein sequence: CASRRNRGGSSTDTQYF.

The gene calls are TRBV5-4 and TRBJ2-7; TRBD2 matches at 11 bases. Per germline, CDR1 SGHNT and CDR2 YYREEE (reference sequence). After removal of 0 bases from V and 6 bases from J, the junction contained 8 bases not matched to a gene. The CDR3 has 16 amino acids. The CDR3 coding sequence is TGTGCCAGCAGCTTGGGACTAGCGGGGACGGGGGGCGAGCAGTACTTC. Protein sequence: CASSLGLAGTGGEQYF.

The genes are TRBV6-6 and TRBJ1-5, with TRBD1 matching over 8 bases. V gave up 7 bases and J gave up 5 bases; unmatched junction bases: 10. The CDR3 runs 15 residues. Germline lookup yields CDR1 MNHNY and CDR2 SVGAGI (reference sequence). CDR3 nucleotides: TGTGCCAGCACCCCAGGGGGCGAAGGCTATCAGCCCCAGCATTTT. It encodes CASTPGGEGYQPQHF.

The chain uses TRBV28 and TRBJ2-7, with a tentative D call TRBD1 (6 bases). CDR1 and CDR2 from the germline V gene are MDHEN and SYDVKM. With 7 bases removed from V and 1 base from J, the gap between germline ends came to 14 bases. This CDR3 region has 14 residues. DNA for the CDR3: TGTGCCAGCACGCTGGGGACACCTTCCTACGAGCAGTACTTC. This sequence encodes CASTLGTPSYEQYF.

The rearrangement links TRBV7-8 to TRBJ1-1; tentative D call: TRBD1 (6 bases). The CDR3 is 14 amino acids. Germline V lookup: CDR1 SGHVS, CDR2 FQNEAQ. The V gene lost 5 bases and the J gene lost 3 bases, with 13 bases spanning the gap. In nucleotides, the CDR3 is TGTGCCAGCAGCATAACAGGGATGTACACTGAAGCTTTCTTT. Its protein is CASSITGMYTEAFF.

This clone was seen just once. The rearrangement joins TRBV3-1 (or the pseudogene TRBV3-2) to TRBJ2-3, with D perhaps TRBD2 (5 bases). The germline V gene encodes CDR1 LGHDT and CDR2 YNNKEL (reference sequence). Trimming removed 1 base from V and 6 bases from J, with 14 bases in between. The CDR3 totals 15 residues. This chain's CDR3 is CASSQVGGYGDTQYF. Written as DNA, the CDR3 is TGTGCCAGCAGCCAAGTTGGAGGATACGGGGATACGCAGTATTTT.